These 20 T cell receptor beta chains came from one sample sequenced in a study of naive and memory T cell subsets. The beta constant-region primer was an equimolar mix of two oligonucleotides covering TRBC1 and TRBC2. TCRdb reprocessed the UMI-ligation and nested PCR reads with MiXCR, giving one entry per CDR3 protein. Among roughly 20,000 distinct CDR3 sequences, roughly 11% were seen once, and the ten largest hold around 18%. The sequenced sample consisted of central memory CD8+ T cells from blood. The receptors were gathered from a human donor in good health.

This clonotype was detected ten times or more. This chain joins TRBV18 and TRBJ2-7, with D uncertain. Germline assignment: CDR1 KGHSH and CDR2 LQKENI. This CDR3 has 13 amino acids. With 0 bases removed from V and 2 bases from J, the gap between germline ends came to 5 bases. CDR3: CASSPPDAYEQYF. CDR3 DNA: TGTGCCAGCTCACCACCGGACGCCTACGAGCAGTACTTC.

With regard to this clonotype: This sequence may be a read error, since a much larger clone differs from it by one base. J is TRBJ1-2 and V is TRBV28; 7 bases match TRBD1. Germline lookup yields CDR1 MDHEN and CDR2 SYDVKM. The CDR3 consists of 17 residues. V lost 6 bases, J lost 2 bases, and 15 bases stayed unmatched. This chain's CDR3 is CASRPRDRQRYNYGYTF. In DNA, the CDR3 is TGTGCCAGCAGGCCCCGGGACAGACAACGTTACAACTATGGCTACACCTTC.

This clonotype was detected only a few times. The chain combines TRBV6-6 with TRBJ2-3; 9 bases map to TRBD2. The CDR3 totals 13 residues. The V segment lost 7 bases and the J segment 6 bases; nucleotides outside the gene matches: 5. CDR1 and CDR2 (germline): MNHNY, SVGAGI (reference sequence). CDR3: CASTLGLADTQYF. CDR3 bases: TGTGCCAGCACCCTAGGACTAGCGGATACGCAGTATTTT.

This clonotype appeared many times. CDR3 DNA: TGTGCCAGCAGCTTAGGATCCGGGAGGGCCCGAACGTCCTACAATGAGCAGTTCTTC. Translated: CASSLGSGRARTSYNEQFF. This chain uses TRBV7-6 with TRBJ2-1; TRBD2 matches 8 bases. The CDR3 contains 19 residues. V lost 1 base to trimming and J lost 1 base; unmatched junction nucleotides: 12. Germline V gene data show CDR1 as SGHVS and CDR2 as FNYEAQ.

This clonotype is judged medium-sized. V is TRBV29-1 and J is TRBJ2-2; TRBD1 agrees at 7 bases. Germline V gives CDR1 SQVTM, CDR2 ANQGSEA. The CDR3 runs to 14 residues. Unmatched junction bases numbered 9, after V lost 7 bases and J lost 4 bases. Written as DNA, the CDR3 is TGCAGCGCCACGACAGGGAAAGGCACCGGGGAGCTGTTTTTT. Translation: CSATTGKGTGELFF.

This clonotype was observed at least ten times. The chain recombines TRBV4-2 with TRBJ2-5; 14 bases fit TRBD2. Looked up from germline, CDR1 is LGHNA and CDR2 is YNFKEQ. Trimming removed 1 base from V and 5 bases from J; junction bases left unmatched: 9. The CDR3 contains 18 residues. CDR3: CASSQATGLAGERETQYF. CDR3 DNA: TGTGCCAGCAGCCAAGCCACGGGACTAGCGGGAGAACGGGAGACCCAGTACTTC.

The table lists this clonotype with many counts. This rearrangement joins TRBV28 to TRBJ1-2; no reliable D call. Germline V gene data show CDR1 as MDHEN and CDR2 as SYDVKM. V dropped 5 bases and J dropped 6 bases, with 16 bases sitting between them. The CDR3 consists of 14 residues. This chain's CDR3 is CASSPLMAGDGYTF. CDR3 nucleotides: TGTGCCAGCAGTCCCCTAATGGCCGGGGATGGCTACACCTTC.

This clonotype was observed a few times. The chain joins TRBV27 to TRBJ1-6; 7 bases fit TRBD1. V was clipped by 6 bases and J by 0 bases; unmatched bases: 2. The germline CDR1 and CDR2 sequences are MNHEY and SMNVEV (reference sequence). This CDR3 has 15 amino acids. The CDR3 sequence: CASRQGNSYNSPLHF. In DNA form, the CDR3 reads TGTGCCAGCAGACAGGGGAACTCCTATAATTCACCCCTCCACTTT.

This clonotype was observed a handful of times. This rearrangement joins TRBV2 to TRBJ2-7; D gene uncertain. V was cut by 2 bases and J by 0 bases, with 11 bases left in between. Germline V CDR1 and CDR2: SNHLY, FYNNEI. There are 15 residues in the CDR3. CDR3 sequence (DNA): TGTGCCAGCAGTGAATGGCCCCAGAGCTCCTACGAGCAGTACTTC. Its translation: CASSEWPQSSYEQYF.

The rearrangement uses TRBV12-3 or TRBV12-4 and TRBJ2-1, with 7 bases that match TRBD1. This CDR3 region has 14 residues. J gave up 4 bases and V 4 bases, and 4 bases lay outside the gene matches. The CDR3 region is CASSSKTGYNEQFF. DNA for the CDR3: TGTGCCAGCAGTTCCAAGACAGGGTACAATGAGCAGTTCTTC.

This clonotype came up many times. The chain recombines TRBV4-2 with TRBJ1-1; D possibly corresponds to TRBD1 (5 bases). This CDR3 spans 15 amino acids. The V end was cut by 1 base, the J end by 6 bases, with 15 bases between. The V gene's germline CDR1 is LGHNA and CDR2 YNFKEQ. The chain's CDR3 is CASSQAITGGAEAFF. In DNA form, the CDR3 reads TGTGCCAGCAGCCAAGCTATCACAGGAGGCGCTGAAGCTTTCTTT.

This rearrangement joins TRBV19 to TRBJ1-4; D is ambiguous. The end of the DNA fits TRBJ2-2 better, so the J call may be wrong. The CDR3 extends over 10 amino acids. The V gene's germline CDR1 is LNHDA and CDR2 SQIVND (reference sequence). The CDR3 region is CASIIVELFF. CDR3 in DNA: TGTGCCAGTATTATTGTGGAGCTGTTTTTT.

In its sample, this clonotype was seen a few times. V and J are TRBV19 and TRBJ1-2; 10 bases are shared with TRBD1. V trimming: 5 bases; J trimming: 2 bases; junction bases outside the gene matches: 2. The CDR3 sequence is 14 residues long. Germline CDR1 is LNHDA and CDR2 is SQIVND (reference sequence). The chain's CDR3 is CASSPGQGNYGYTF. Written as DNA, the CDR3 is TGTGCCAGTAGTCCGGGACAGGGGAACTATGGCTACACCTTC.

This clonotype was observed at least ten times. The V and J genes are TRBV4-3 and TRBJ2-7, with 12 bases lining up with TRBD1. Germline-derived CDR1 and CDR2 are LGHNA and YSLEER. The CDR3 spans 16 residues. After removal of 0 bases from V and 5 bases from J, the junction contained 5 bases not matched to a gene. CDR3 protein: CASSQDVGTGGHEQYF. The CDR3 nucleotides read TGCGCCAGCAGCCAAGATGTCGGGACAGGGGGCCACGAGCAGTACTTC.

This clonotype was observed a few times. The chain combines TRBV29-1 with TRBJ2-2; possibly TRBD1 or TRBD2 for D (5 bases each). Per the germline V gene, CDR1 is SQVTM and CDR2 is ANQGSEA. V was shortened by 3 bases and J by 5 bases, with 7 bases between the two germline ends. The CDR3 length is 12 residues. The chain's CDR3 is CSVDGGTGELFF. CDR3 sequence (DNA): TGCAGCGTTGATGGGGGAACCGGGGAGCTGTTTTTT.

The chain recombines TRBV13 with TRBJ1-1; D is unresolved. There are 14 residues in the CDR3. Germline lookup yields CDR1 PRHDT and CDR2 FYEKMQ (reference sequence). Deletions cut 2 bases from V and 4 bases from J, with 11 bases between. The CDR3 region is CASSLTSWGTEAFF. CDR3 nucleotides: TGTGCCAGCAGCTTAACGAGTTGGGGCACTGAAGCTTTCTTT.

With regard to this clonotype: Just one base apart from a much larger clone, this may be a read error. This chain uses TRBV29-1 with TRBJ1-2; TRBD1 agrees at 7 bases. This CDR3 spans 16 amino acids. CDR1 is SQVTM, CDR2 ANQGSEA, per germline. V shed 5 bases, J shed 2 bases, and the junction held 14 bases outside the gene matches. CDR3 coding DNA: TGCAGCGTTTACGGGACAGCCGGTAGTGACAACTATGGCTACACCTTC. It translates to CSVYGTAGSDNYGYTF.

This clonotype was seen a few times. The chain employs TRBV21-1 and TRBJ1-1; the D call of TRBD1 is as the table states it, not checked on the DNA. TRBV21-1 is noted as a pseudogene. The CDR3 is made up of 14 amino acids. The CDR3, as DNA: TGTGCCAGCAGCCCCGGGGGGAGAGGAACTGAAGCTTTCTTT. Translation: CASSPGGRGTEAFF.

A few counts support this clonotype. This sequence joins TRBV6-5 and TRBJ1-1; D ambiguous. Deletions cut 2 bases from V and 8 bases from J, with 12 bases between. CDR1 is MNHEY and CDR2 is SVGAGI in the germline V gene. This CDR3 has 13 amino acids. This CDR3 reads CASSYAGGIEAFF. In nucleotides, the CDR3 is TGTGCCAGCAGTTACGCAGGCGGGATAGAAGCTTTCTTT.

This clonotype was found a few times. V usage is TRBV7-9 and J usage is TRBJ1-1, with D unresolved. The ends were cut back, 3 bases at V and 3 bases at J, with 11 bases in the middle. The CDR3 spans 14 residues. Germline V gene lookup returns CDR1 SEHNR and CDR2 FQNEAQ (reference sequence). The CDR3 protein is CASSLIQADTEAFF. The CDR3 nucleotides are TGTGCCAGCAGCTTGATTCAGGCGGACACTGAAGCTTTCTTT. The variable domain in full, completed from reference TRBV7-9 and TRBJ1-1, reads DTGVSQNPRHKITKRGQNVTFRCDPISEHNRLYWYRQTLGQGPEFLTYFQNEAQLEKSRLLSDRFSAERPKGSFSTLEIQRTEQGDSAMYLCASSLIQADTEAFFGQGTRLTVV.